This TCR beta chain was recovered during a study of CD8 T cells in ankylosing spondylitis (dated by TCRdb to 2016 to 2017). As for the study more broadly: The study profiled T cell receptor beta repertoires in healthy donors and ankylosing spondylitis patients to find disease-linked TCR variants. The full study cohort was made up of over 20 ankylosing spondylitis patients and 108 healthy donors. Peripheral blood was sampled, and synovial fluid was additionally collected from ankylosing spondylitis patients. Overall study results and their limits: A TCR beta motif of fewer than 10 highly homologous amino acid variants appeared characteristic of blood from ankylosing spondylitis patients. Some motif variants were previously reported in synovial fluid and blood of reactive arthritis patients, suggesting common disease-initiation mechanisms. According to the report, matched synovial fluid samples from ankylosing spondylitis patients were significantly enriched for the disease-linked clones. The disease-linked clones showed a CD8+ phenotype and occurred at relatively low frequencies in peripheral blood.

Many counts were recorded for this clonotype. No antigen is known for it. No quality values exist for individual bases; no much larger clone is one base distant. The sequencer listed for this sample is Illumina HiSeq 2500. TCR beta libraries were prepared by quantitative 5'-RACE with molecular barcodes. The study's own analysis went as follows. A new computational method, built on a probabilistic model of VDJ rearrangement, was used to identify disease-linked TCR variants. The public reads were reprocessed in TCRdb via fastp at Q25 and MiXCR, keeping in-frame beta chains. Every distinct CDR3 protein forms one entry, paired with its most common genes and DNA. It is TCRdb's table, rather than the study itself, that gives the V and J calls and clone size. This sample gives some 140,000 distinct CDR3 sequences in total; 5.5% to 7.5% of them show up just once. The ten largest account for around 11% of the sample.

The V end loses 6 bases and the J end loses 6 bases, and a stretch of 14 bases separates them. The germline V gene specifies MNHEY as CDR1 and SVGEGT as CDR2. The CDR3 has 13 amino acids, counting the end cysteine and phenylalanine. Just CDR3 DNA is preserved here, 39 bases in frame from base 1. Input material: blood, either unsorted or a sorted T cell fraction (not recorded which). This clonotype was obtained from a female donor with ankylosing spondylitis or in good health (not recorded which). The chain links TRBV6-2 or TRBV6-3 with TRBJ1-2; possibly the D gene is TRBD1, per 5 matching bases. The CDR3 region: CASSETRDDGYTF. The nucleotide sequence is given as TGTGCCAGCAGCGAGACCAGGGATGATGGCTACACCTTC.